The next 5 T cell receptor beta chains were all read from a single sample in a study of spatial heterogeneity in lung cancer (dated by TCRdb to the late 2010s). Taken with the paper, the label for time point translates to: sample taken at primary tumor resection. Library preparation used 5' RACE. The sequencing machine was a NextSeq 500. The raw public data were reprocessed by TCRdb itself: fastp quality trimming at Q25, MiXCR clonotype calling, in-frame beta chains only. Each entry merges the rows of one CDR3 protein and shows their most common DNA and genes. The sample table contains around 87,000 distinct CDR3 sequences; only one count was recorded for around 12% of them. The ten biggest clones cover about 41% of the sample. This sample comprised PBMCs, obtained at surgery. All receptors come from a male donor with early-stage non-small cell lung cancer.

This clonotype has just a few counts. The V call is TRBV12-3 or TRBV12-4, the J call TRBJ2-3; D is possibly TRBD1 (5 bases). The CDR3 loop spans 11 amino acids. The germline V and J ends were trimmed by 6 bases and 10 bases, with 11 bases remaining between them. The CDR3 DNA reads TGTGCCAGCAGCCTCAGGGTCGCGCAGTATTTT. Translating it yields CASSLRVAQYF.

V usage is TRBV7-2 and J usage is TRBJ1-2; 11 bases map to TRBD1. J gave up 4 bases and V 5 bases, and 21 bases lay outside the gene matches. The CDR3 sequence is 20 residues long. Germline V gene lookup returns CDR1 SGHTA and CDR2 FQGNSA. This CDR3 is CASSQNNRGTGGARSYGYTF. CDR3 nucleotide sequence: TGTGCCAGCAGCCAGAACAACCGCGGGACAGGGGGTGCTCGGTCCTATGGCTACACCTTC.

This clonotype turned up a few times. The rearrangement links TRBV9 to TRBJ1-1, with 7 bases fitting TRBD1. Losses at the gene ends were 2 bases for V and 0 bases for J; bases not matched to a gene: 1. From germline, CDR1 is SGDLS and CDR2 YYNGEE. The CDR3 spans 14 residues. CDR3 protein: CASSVGTVNTEAFF. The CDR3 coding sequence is TGTGCCAGCAGCGTTGGGACAGTGAACACTGAAGCTTTCTTT.

The CDR3 DNA reads TGTGCCAGTAGTTCCCGCCGGAACACTGAAGCTTTCTTT. Amino acids: CASSSRRNTEAFF. The chain employs TRBV19 and TRBJ1-1; D is ambiguous. This CDR3 comprises 13 residues. CDR1 and CDR2 from the germline V gene are LNHDA and SQIVND (reference sequence). Trimming cost V 5 bases and J 1 base, with 8 bases left between them.

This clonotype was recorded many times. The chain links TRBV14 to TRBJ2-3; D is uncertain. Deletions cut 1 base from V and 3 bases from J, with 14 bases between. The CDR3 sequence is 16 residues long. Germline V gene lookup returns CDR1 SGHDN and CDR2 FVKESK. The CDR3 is CASSQVGGIGTDTQYF. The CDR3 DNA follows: TGTGCCAGCAGCCAAGTTGGTGGGATTGGTACAGATACGCAGTATTTT.